The next 28 T cell receptor beta chains were all read from a single sample in a study of T-cell memory formation after mild COVID-19. TCRdb processed the 5' RACE reads anew with MiXCR; each CDR3 protein has one entry. The data hold approximately 210,000 distinct CDR3 sequences, with about 11% observed a single time. Source material: PBMCs or a T cell subset sorted from them (not recorded which). The receptor set was obtained from a man in his late teens or twenties who had mild COVID-19 (a few samples of this study predate the infection). Cell type and time point are not known.

In its sample, this clonotype was seen a few times. The J gene is TRBJ1-5, the V gene TRBV20-1; D not certain. The CDR3 contains 13 residues. CDR1 is DFQATT and CDR2 is SNEGSKA in the germline V gene (reference sequence). V was cut by 4 bases and J by 2 bases, with 9 bases left in between. The CDR3 DNA reads as TGCAGTGCTAACTCGGCCGGCAATCAGCCCCAGCATTTT. Protein: CSANSAGNQPQHF.

J is TRBJ1-5 and V is TRBV6-2 or TRBV6-3; 7 bases are shared with TRBD1. This CDR3 contains 15 residues. V trimming: 2 bases; J trimming: 2 bases; junction bases outside the gene matches: 3. Germline CDR1 and CDR2: MNHEY and SVGEGT. In DNA, the CDR3 is TGTGCCAGCAGTTACCTTACAGGGGGCAATCAGCCCCAGCATTTT. Protein sequence: CASSYLTGGNQPQHF.

V gene TRBV6-5 combines with J gene TRBJ2-5, with TRBD2 matching 11 bases. The CDR3 has 16 residues. The germline V gene encodes CDR1 MNHEY and CDR2 SVGAGI. Losses at the gene ends were 6 bases for V and 2 bases for J; bases not matched to a gene: 8. CDR3 coding DNA: TGTGCCAGCAGAGATCAGTTAGCGGGGGGGCAAGAGACCCAGTACTTC. Its translation: CASRDQLAGGQETQYF.

Regarding this clonotype: One end of the junction varies from germline; a read error may be responsible. This chain links TRBV7-7 with TRBJ2-2; maybe TRBD1 (6 bases). This CDR3 has 16 residues. The V gene's germline CDR1 is SSHAT and CDR2 FNYEAQ (reference sequence). The CDR3 loop reads CASSLSLGAYAGELFF. The CDR3 nucleotides are TGTGCTAGCAGCTTATCTCTGGGGGCCTACGCCGGGGAGCTGTTTTTT.

There are a few counts of this clonotype. The V and J genes are TRBV7-8 and TRBJ2-1; possibly TRBD2 for D (5 bases). The CDR3 loop spans 13 amino acids. V was cut by 5 bases and J by 5 bases, with 10 bases left in between. Germline V CDR1 and CDR2: SGHVS, FQNEAQ. The CDR3 coding sequence is TGTGCCAGCAGCCGAACTAGGGACAATGAGCAGTTCTTC. The encoded protein is CASSRTRDNEQFF.

This clonotype was found a few times. The J gene is TRBJ1-5, the V gene TRBV5-8; 8 bases are a match to TRBD1. V trimming: 4 bases; J trimming: 4 bases; junction bases outside the gene matches: 7. Germline V gene sequence: CDR1 SGHTS, CDR2 YDEGEE. The CDR3 is 15 amino acids. CDR3 sequence reads: CASSGRTGPNQPQHF. CDR3 sequence (DNA): TGTGCCAGCAGCGGTAGGACAGGGCCTAATCAGCCCCAGCATTTT.

The V gene is TRBV11-3, the J gene TRBJ1-2; D may be TRBD1 (6 bases). CDR1 SGHNT and CDR2 YENEEA come from the germline V gene. Trimming took off 5 bases at V and 9 bases at J, with 10 bases between the two ends. CDR3 size: 11 residues. The CDR3 DNA reads as TGTGCCAGCAGCCTAGGACAGTGCTACACCTTC. It codes for CASSLGQCYTF.

This clonotype turned up a few times. V usage is TRBV6-1 and J usage is TRBJ1-2; D gene unclear. The CDR3 has 14 amino acids. Germline CDR1 and CDR2: MNHNS and SASEGT. V was trimmed by 0 bases and J by 5 bases, leaving 10 bases between them. The CDR3 sequence: CASSEALGIYGYTF. The CDR3 DNA follows: TGTGCCAGCAGTGAAGCGCTCGGCATTTATGGCTACACCTTC.

This clonotype has only a few counts. The chain employs TRBV7-2 and TRBJ2-1, with TRBD2 matching over 7 bases. V was clipped by 3 bases and J by 5 bases; unmatched bases: 4. This CDR3 is built from 14 residues. Germline V gene lookup returns CDR1 SGHTA and CDR2 FQGNSA. The DNA of the CDR3 is TGTGCCAGCAGCTTTACCAGCGGGAACAATGAGCAGTTCTTC. Translating it yields CASSFTSGNNEQFF.

This clonotype appeared a few times. This chain joins TRBV7-2 and TRBJ2-4; D unresolved. Germline V gene lookup returns CDR1 SGHTA and CDR2 FQGNSA. The CDR3 loop spans 11 amino acids. Trimming cost V 4 bases and J 3 bases, with 1 base left between them. The CDR3 is CASSYKNIQYF. The CDR3 coding sequence is TGTGCCAGCAGCTACAAAAACATTCAGTACTTC.

This clonotype was detected only a few times. J is TRBJ2-3 and V is TRBV5-1, with D tentatively TRBD2 (5 bases). The V and J ends lost 1 base and 2 bases respectively, with 11 bases between them. Germline V lookup: CDR1 SGHRS, CDR2 YFSETQ. The CDR3 covers 15 residues. CDR3 in DNA: TGCGCCAGCAGCTTGATAGGACTCTCCACAGATACGCAGTATTTT. Protein: CASSLIGLSTDTQYF.

This chain uses TRBV9 with TRBJ1-4; possibly TRBD1 for D (5 bases). The CDR3 contains 15 residues. Between the trimmed V and J ends, which lost 4 bases and 2 bases, there was a span of 12 bases. Germline assignment: CDR1 SGDLS and CDR2 YYNGEE. Here the CDR3 DNA reads TGTGCCAGCAGCCCGGCCGGGGCCACTAATGAAAAACTGTTTTTT. Its translation is CASSPAGATNEKLFF.

This clonotype was observed a handful of times. The genes are TRBV6-2 or TRBV6-3 and TRBJ1-2, with D possibly matching TRBD1 (5 bases). The CDR3 totals 14 residues. V was trimmed by 5 bases and J by 5 bases, leaving 15 bases between them. CDR1 is MNHEY, CDR2 SVGEGT, per germline. The CDR3 DNA reads as TGTGCCAGCAGTAATCCGGGGGAGTGGTATGGCTACACCTTC. This translates into CASSNPGEWYGYTF.

The table lists this clonotype with a few counts. The chain carries TRBV24-1 and TRBJ2-5; D unresolved. Germline V lookup: CDR1 KGHDR, CDR2 SFDVKD. Trimming cost V 0 bases and J 1 base, with 8 bases left between them. This CDR3 is built from 15 residues. The CDR3 here is CATSDLGPFQETQYF. The CDR3 bases are TGTGCCACCAGTGATTTGGGGCCCTTCCAAGAGACCCAGTACTTC.

This clonotype has more than one count but fewer than ten. CDR3 sequence reads: CASSYSTVRRGEQYF. The CDR3 coding sequence is TGTGCCAGCAGTTACTCTACCGTTCGCCGGGGGGAGCAGTACTTC. The chain uses TRBV6-2 or TRBV6-3 and TRBJ2-7; TRBD2 is a possible D gene (6 bases). The CDR3 has 15 residues. V was cut by 0 bases and J by 7 bases, with 16 bases left in between. Germline CDR1 is MNHEY and CDR2 is SVGEGT.

This clonotype came up many times. The chain has TRBV6-5 and TRBJ2-6; maybe TRBD1 (5 bases). The CDR3 runs to 15 residues. Germline V gene sequence: CDR1 MNHEY, CDR2 SVGAGI. V was cut by 10 bases and J by 4 bases, with 17 bases left in between. This CDR3 reads CAIGQGYTGANVLTF. In DNA form, the CDR3 reads TGTGCCATTGGCCAGGGATATACCGGGGCCAACGTCCTGACTTTC.

CDR3 region: CASSSPTGRIEQYF. CDR3 nucleotide sequence: TGTGCCAGCAGCTCCCCAACAGGGCGCATCGAGCAGTACTTC. The chain employs TRBV7-8 and TRBJ2-7; D is possibly TRBD1 (6 bases). This CDR3 region has 14 residues. Per germline, CDR1 SGHVS and CDR2 FQNEAQ. V was clipped by 4 bases and J by 6 bases, with 16 bases between them.

This chain uses TRBV12-3 or TRBV12-4 with TRBJ2-1; a weak D match, TRBD2 (5 bases). The V and J ends lost 5 bases and 6 bases respectively, with 17 bases between them. The length of the CDR3 is 15 residues. This chain's CDR3 is CASSRGLSRGNEQFF. DNA for the CDR3: TGTGCCAGCAGTCGGGGTCTCTCACGGGGCAATGAGCAGTTCTTC.

The chain joins TRBV20-1 to TRBJ2-3, with D perhaps matching TRBD1 or TRBD2 (5 bases each). The CDR3 is made up of 14 amino acids. The V gene's germline CDR1 is DFQATT and CDR2 SNEGSKA (reference sequence). V was pared by 4 bases and J by 2 bases, with 13 bases between. CDR3 bases: TGCAGTGCTAATCGGGGCCTTCTCACAGATACGCAGTATTTT. Translation gives CSANRGLLTDTQYF.

The V call is TRBV5-1, the J call TRBJ2-3; 8 bases map to TRBD2. The junction had 7 bases not matched to a gene; V was cut back by 4 bases and J by 6 bases. Germline V gene data show CDR1 as SGHRS and CDR2 as YFSETQ. The CDR3 is made up of 14 amino acids. CDR3 in amino acids: CASSRVASGDTQYF. In nucleotides, the CDR3 is TGCGCCAGCAGCCGGGTCGCTAGCGGGGATACGCAGTATTTT.

Only a few counts were recorded for this clonotype. CDR3 protein: CASGVRGEETQYF. DNA for the CDR3: TGTGCCAGCGGAGTTAGGGGCGAGGAGACCCAGTACTTC. The chain links TRBV7-2 to TRBJ2-5, with D perhaps matching TRBD1 (5 bases). V was shortened by 8 bases and J by 5 bases, with 15 bases between the two germline ends. CDR1 and CDR2 from the germline V gene are SGHTA and FQGNSA. CDR3 length: 13 residues. The full variable domain, rest sourced from reference TRBV7-2 and TRBJ2-5, is GAGVSQSPSNKVTEKGKDVELRCDPISGHTALYWYRQSLGQGLEFLIYFQGNSAPDKSGLPSDRFSAERTGGSVSTLTIQRTQQEDSAVYLCASGVRGEETQYFGPGTRLLVL.

This clonotype was counted between two and nine times. The V gene is TRBV20-1, the J gene TRBJ2-7; D unclear. The V end lost 5 bases, the J end lost 1 base, and 15 bases lay between the germline ends. The CDR3 extends over 14 amino acids. Germline CDR1 reads DFQATT; CDR2 reads SNEGSKA (reference sequence). The CDR3 loop is CSAGPLGKSYEQYF. CDR3 DNA sequence: TGCAGTGCTGGGCCGTTGGGAAAATCCTACGAGCAGTACTTC.

There are a few counts of this clonotype. The V and J genes are TRBV11-2 and TRBJ1-2; TRBD1 matches at 10 bases. Trimming at V came to 5 bases and at J to 13 bases, leaving 13 bases not matched to a gene. CDR1 and CDR2 from the germline V gene are SGHAT and FQNNGV. This CDR3 has 14 amino acids. DNA for the CDR3: TGTGCCAGCAGCCGCGACCGGGACAGGGGAATTGGCACCTTC. It translates to CASSRDRDRGIGTF.

V gene TRBV6-6 combines with J gene TRBJ2-7; 9 bases are a match to TRBD1. Germline CDR1 reads MNHNY; CDR2 reads SVGAGI (reference sequence). The CDR3 length is 17 residues. Losses at the gene ends were 0 bases for V and 9 bases for J; bases not matched to a gene: 15. The CDR3 protein is CASSYSGPGTGTRAQYF. CDR3 nucleotide sequence: TGTGCCAGCAGTTACTCAGGGCCCGGGACAGGGACGAGGGCGCAGTACTTC.

The chain has TRBV7-9 and TRBJ2-7; 7 bases line up with TRBD1. The CDR3 length is 14 residues. The germline CDR1 and CDR2 sequences are SEHNR and FQNEAQ (reference sequence). The ends lost 4 bases at V and 7 bases at J; junction bases unmatched: 10. The CDR3 region is CASSYPTGKGEQYF. The CDR3 nucleotides are TGTGCCAGCAGCTACCCGACAGGGAAAGGAGAGCAGTACTTC.

This clonotype occurred once. This chain uses TRBV7-2 with TRBJ2-1; 11 bases match TRBD2. Losses at the gene ends were 4 bases for V and 6 bases for J; bases not matched to a gene: 5. Germline V gene lookup returns CDR1 SGHTA and CDR2 FQGNSA. The CDR3 contains 15 residues. DNA of the CDR3: TGTGCCAGCAGCTCACGACTAGCGGGGATCAATGAGCAGTTCTTC. As protein: CASSSRLAGINEQFF.

The chain is built from TRBV27 and TRBJ2-1, with 11 bases matching TRBD2. The J segment lost 0 bases and the V segment lost 3 bases, leaving 10 bases of the junction unmatched. Germline CDR1 reads MNHEY; CDR2 reads SMNVEV (reference sequence). The CDR3 spans 19 residues. The CDR3 bases are TGTGCCAGCAGTTTTCCTAGCGGGGGGCATAACAGCTCCTACAATGAGCAGTTCTTC. Translating gives CASSFPSGGHNSSYNEQFF.

This clonotype came up a few times. The chain recombines TRBV5-1 with TRBJ2-4, with 10 bases aligning to TRBD1. CDR1 and CDR2 from the germline V gene are SGHRS and YFSETQ. After removal of 2 bases from V and 7 bases from J, the junction contained 3 bases not matched to a gene. CDR3 size: 14 residues. The DNA for the CDR3 is TGCGCCAGCAGCTTTGAGACAGGGGGCAACATTCAGTACTTC. Translating gives CASSFETGGNIQYF.